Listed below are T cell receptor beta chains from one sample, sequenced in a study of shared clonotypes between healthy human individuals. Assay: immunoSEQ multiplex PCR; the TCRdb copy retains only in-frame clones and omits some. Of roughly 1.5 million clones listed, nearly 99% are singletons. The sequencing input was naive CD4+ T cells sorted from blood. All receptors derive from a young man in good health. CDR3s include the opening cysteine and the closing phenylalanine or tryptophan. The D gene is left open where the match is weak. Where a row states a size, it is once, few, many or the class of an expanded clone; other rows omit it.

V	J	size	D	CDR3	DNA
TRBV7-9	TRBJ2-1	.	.	CASSLFGRDYHEQFF	TGTGCCAGCAGCTTATTCGGCAGGGATTACCATGAGCAGTTCTTC
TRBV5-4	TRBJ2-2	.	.	CASSGLKGLRNTGELFF	TGTGCCAGCAGCGGTCTGAAGGGACTCCGGAACACCGGGGAGCTGTTTTTT
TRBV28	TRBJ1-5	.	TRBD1	CASIKGQPYSNQPQHF	TGTGCCAGCATTAAGGGACAGCCATATAGCAATCAGCCCCAGCATTTT
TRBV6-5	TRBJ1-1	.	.	CASSQQGNTEAFF	TGTGCCAGCAGTCAACAGGGGAACACTGAAGCTTTCTTT
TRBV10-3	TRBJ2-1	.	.	CATALVGANEQFF	TGTGCCACGGCTCTGGTGGGAGCAAATGAGCAGTTCTTC
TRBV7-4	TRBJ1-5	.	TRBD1	CASSIEGAPDQPQHF	TGTGCCAGCAGCATCGAGGGGGCGCCGGATCAGCCCCAGCATTTT
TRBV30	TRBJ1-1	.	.	CAWSLTALNTEAFF	TGTGCCTGGAGTCTGACAGCCCTGAACACTGAAGCTTTCTTT
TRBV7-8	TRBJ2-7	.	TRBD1	CASSLEVVRGLPYEQYF	TGTGCCAGCAGCTTAGAGGTAGTCAGGGGGCTCCCCTACGAGCAGTACTTC
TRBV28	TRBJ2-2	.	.	CASSPQNRLGTGELFF	TGTGCCAGCAGCCCACAGAACCGGCTAGGGACCGGGGAGCTGTTTTTT
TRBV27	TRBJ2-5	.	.	CASTSLGQSQETQYF	TGTGCCAGCACCTCGCTAGGACAGTCCCAGGAGACCCAGTACTTC
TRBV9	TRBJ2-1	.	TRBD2	CASSVDLAGLDNEQFF	TGTGCCAGCAGCGTAGATCTAGCGGGACTTGACAATGAGCAGTTCTTC
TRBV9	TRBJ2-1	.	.	CASSVATGFYNEQFF	TGTGCCAGCAGCGTAGCGACTGGATTTTACAATGAGCAGTTCTTC
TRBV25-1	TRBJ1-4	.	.	CASSEIGSRANEKLFF	TGTGCCAGCAGTGAAATTGGGAGTAGGGCTAATGAAAAACTGTTTTTT
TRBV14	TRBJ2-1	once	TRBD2	CASSQLASGRSIYNEQFF	TGTGCCAGCAGCCAATTAGCTAGCGGGCGGTCGATCTACAATGAGCAGTTCTTC
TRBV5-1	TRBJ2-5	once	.	CASSLTGTQETQYF	TGCGCCAGCAGCTTAACCGGGACCCAAGAGACCCAGTACTTC
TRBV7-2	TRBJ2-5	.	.	CASSIARQETQYF	TGTGCCAGCAGCATAGCCCGGCAAGAGACCCAGTACTTC
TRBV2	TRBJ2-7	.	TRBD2	CASRGRLAAYEQYF	TGTGCCAGCAGGGGGCGACTAGCGGCCTACGAGCAGTACTTC
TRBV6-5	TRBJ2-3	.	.	CASTNSDTQYF	TGTGCCAGTACAAACTCAGATACGCAGTATTTT
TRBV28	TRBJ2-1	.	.	CASSLSEKQFF	TGTGCCAGCAGTTTAAGCGAGAAACAGTTCTTC
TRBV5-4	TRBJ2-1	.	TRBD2	CASSLAGLAHEQFF	TGTGCCAGCAGCTTGGCGGGACTAGCTCATGAGCAGTTCTTC
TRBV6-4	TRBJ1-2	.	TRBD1	CASSASGTGGIGYGYTF	TGTGCCAGCAGTGCCTCAGGGACAGGGGGGATCGGATATGGCTACACCTTC
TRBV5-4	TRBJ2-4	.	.	CASSGEWGLAKNIQYF	TGTGCCAGCAGCGGGGAGTGGGGGCTAGCCAAAAACATTCAGTACTTC
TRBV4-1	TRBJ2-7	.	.	CASSHSPGLNSYEQYF	TGCGCCAGCAGCCATAGTCCGGGACTCAACTCCTACGAGCAGTACTTC
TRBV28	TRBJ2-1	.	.	CASSPLTPPEQFF	TGTGCCAGCAGTCCCCTGACTCCCCCTGAGCAGTTCTTC
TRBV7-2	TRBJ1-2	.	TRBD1	CASSLTRDREIGYTF	TGTGCCAGCAGCTTAACCCGGGACAGGGAGATTGGCTACACCTTC
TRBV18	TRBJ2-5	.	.	CASSPTRKETQYF	TGTGCCAGCTCCCCAACTAGGAAAGAGACCCAGTACTTC
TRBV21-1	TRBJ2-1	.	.	CASSKEGASSKFF	TGTGCCAGCAGCAAAGAAGGGGCTAGCTCGAAGTTCTTC
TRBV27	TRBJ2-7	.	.	CASSSSFNLYEQYF	TGTGCCAGCAGTTCCTCTTTCAATCTCTACGAGCAGTACTTC
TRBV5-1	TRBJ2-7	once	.	CASSSLGDEQYF	TGCGCCAGCAGCTCTCTAGGGGACGAGCAGTACTTC
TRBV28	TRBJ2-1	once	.	CASSLRQKYNEQFF	TGTGCCAGCAGTTTGCGGCAGAAGTACAATGAGCAGTTCTTC
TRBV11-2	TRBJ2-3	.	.	CASSLREARTDTQYF	TGTGCCAGCAGCTTAAGGGAGGCCCGCACAGATACGCAGTATTTT
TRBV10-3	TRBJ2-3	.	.	CAISTGFTSTDTQYF	TGTGCCATCAGCACGGGGTTTACTAGCACAGATACGCAGTATTTT
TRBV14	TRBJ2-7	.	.	CASSHEGVPFYEQYF	TGTGCCAGCAGCCACGAGGGGGTCCCCTTCTACGAGCAGTACTTC
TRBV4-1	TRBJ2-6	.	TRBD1	CASSQALGQAKSTSRGANVLTF	TGCGCCAGCAGCCAAGCCCTCGGACAGGCGAAAAGTACATCAAGGGGGGCCAACGTCCTGACTTTC
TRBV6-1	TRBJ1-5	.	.	CASSSGVNQPQHF	TGTGCCAGCAGTTCAGGGGTCAATCAGCCCCAGCATTTT
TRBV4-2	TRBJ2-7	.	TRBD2	CASSRARTSGYEQYF	TGTGCCAGCAGCCGTGCGCGGACTAGCGGCTACGAGCAGTACTTC
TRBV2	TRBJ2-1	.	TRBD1	CASSRDSPYNEQFF	TGTGCCAGCAGCCGGGACAGCCCCTACAATGAGCAGTTCTTC
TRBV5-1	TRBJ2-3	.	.	CASSLGQGSTDTQYF	TGCGCCAGCAGCTTGGGCCAGGGGAGCACAGATACGCAGTATTTT
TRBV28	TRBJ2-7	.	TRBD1	CASSFGGTGAYEQYF	TGTGCCAGCAGTTTCGGTGGGACAGGGGCCTACGAGCAGTACTTC
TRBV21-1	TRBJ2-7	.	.	CASSKGEGRLEQYF	TGTGCCAGCAGCAAAGGGGAGGGCCGGCTCGAGCAGTACTTC
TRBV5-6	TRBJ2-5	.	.	CASSLVRQETQYF	TGTGCCAGCAGCTTGGTTCGGCAAGAGACCCAGTACTTC
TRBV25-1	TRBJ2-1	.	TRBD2	CASSETSGRAYNEQFF	TGTGCCAGCAGTGAGACTAGCGGGAGGGCTTACAATGAGCAGTTCTTC
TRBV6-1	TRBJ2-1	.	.	CASITMSSVNEQFF	TGTGCCAGCATTACCATGTCAAGTGTCAATGAGCAGTTCTTC
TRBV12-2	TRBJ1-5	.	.	CASRLGASRRQPQHF	TGTGCAAGTCGCTTAGGAGCCAGCCGGAGACAGCCCCAGCATTTT
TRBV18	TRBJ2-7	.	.	CASSSASYEQYF	TGTGCCAGCTCCAGCGCAAGCTACGAGCAGTACTTC
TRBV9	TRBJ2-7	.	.	CASSVGPKVGEQYF	TGTGCCAGCAGCGTAGGTCCGAAGGTGGGCGAGCAGTACTTC
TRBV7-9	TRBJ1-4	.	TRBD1	CASSGRGRGNEKLFF	TGTGCCAGCAGCGGCAGGGGGCGCGGTAATGAAAAACTGTTTTTT
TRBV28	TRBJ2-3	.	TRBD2	CASAGPAGGGVGTDTQYF	TGTGCCAGCGCTGGTCCGGCGGGAGGAGGTGTTGGTACAGATACGCAGTATTTT
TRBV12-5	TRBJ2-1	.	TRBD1	CASGQLTGGAGFEQFF	TGTGCTAGTGGTCAATTAACAGGGGGCGCGGGTTTCGAGCAGTTCTTC
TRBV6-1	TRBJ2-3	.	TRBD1	CASSETYPKQGGTQYF	TGTGCCAGCAGTGAAACGTACCCGAAACAGGGGGGAACGCAGTATTTT
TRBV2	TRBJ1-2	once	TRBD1	CASVGQFFGYTF	TGTGCCAGCGTGGGACAGTTCTTTGGCTACACCTTC
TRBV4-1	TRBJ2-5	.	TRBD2	CASSQAGTSGTLPQETQYF	TGCGCCAGCAGCCAAGCTGGGACTAGCGGGACGCTCCCACAAGAGACCCAGTACTTC
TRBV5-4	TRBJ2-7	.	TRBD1	CASTLGTGVYEQYF	TGTGCCAGCACCTTAGGGACAGGGGTCTACGAGCAGTACTTC
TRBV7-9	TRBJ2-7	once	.	CASSFGQAIYEQYF	TGTGCCAGCAGCTTCGGACAAGCCATCTACGAGCAGTACTTC